What follows are 25 T cell receptor beta chains derived from one specimen sequenced in a study of early T cells in non-severe SARS-CoV-2 infection. One entry per CDR3 protein results from TCRdb running MiXCR on the 5' RACE reads. In the table there are tens of thousands of distinct CDR3 sequences, around 4.3% of which are singletons. Sequencing was carried out using whole blood. The receptors stem from an adult who was a healthcare worker with PCR-confirmed SARS-CoV-2 infection or an uninfected control (not recorded which).

The gene calls are TRBV7-9 and TRBJ2-7; no clear D gene. Per the germline V gene, CDR1 is SEHNR and CDR2 is FQNEAQ (reference sequence). V was pared by 4 bases and J by 0 bases, with 16 bases between. The CDR3 consists of 16 residues. The CDR3 protein is CASSSIGKPSSYEQYF. The CDR3 nucleotides are TGTGCCAGCAGCTCTATAGGGAAACCCAGCTCCTACGAGCAGTACTTC.

This clonotype has a count of ten or more. The genes are TRBV20-1 and TRBJ2-2; TRBD2 agrees at 7 bases. CDR1 is DFQATT, CDR2 SNEGSKA, per germline (reference sequence). This CDR3 is 14 amino acids long. With V trimmed by 2 bases and J by 5 bases, 5 bases remained unmatched. CDR3 loop: CSARKREGTGELFF. Here the CDR3 DNA reads TGCAGTGCTAGAAAGCGGGAAGGGACCGGGGAGCTGTTTTTT.

This clonotype was seen a few times. V is TRBV7-3 and J is TRBJ2-3; TRBD1 matches 7 bases. Trimming cost V 4 bases and J 2 bases; bases outside gene matches: 3. Germline V gene lookup returns CDR1 SGHTA and CDR2 FQGTGA. The CDR3 has 14 amino acids. This CDR3 is CASSSRGYTDTQYF. The DNA of the CDR3 is TGTGCCAGCAGCTCCAGGGGGTACACAGATACGCAGTATTTT.

There are many counts of this clonotype. V usage is TRBV7-2 and J usage is TRBJ1-1; TRBD1 matches 8 bases. J was trimmed by 10 bases and V by 1 base; bases with no gene match: 8. Germline values: CDR1 SGHTA, CDR2 FQGNSA. The CDR3 is made up of 14 amino acids. The CDR3 DNA reads TGTGCCAGCAGCTTAGGGGGACAGGCGGTCGCAGCTTTCTTT. It yields the protein CASSLGGQAVAAFF.

This clonotype was recorded at least ten times. V gene TRBV7-6 combines with J gene TRBJ2-2; D might be TRBD1 or TRBD2, each matching 5 bases. V shed 4 bases and J shed 6 bases, with 24 bases lying between them. The CDR3 consists of 18 residues. The germline V gene encodes CDR1 SGHVS and CDR2 FNYEAQ. The CDR3 DNA reads as TGTGCCAGCAGCTCAACCTCCGGGACCCTGTTGTTGGCCGGGGAGCTGTTTTTT. This encodes CASSSTSGTLLLAGELFF.

This clonotype was counted between two and nine times. Since a much larger clone is just one base distant, this may be a read error. The V call is TRBV3-1, the J call TRBJ2-1, with TRBD2 matching 12 bases. Germline CDR1 LGHDT, CDR2 YNNKEL (reference sequence). CDR3 length: 15 residues. Here the CDR3 reads CVSSWTSGDYNEQFF. In DNA form, the CDR3 reads TGTGTCAGCAGCTGGACTAGCGGGGATTACAATGAGCAGTTCTTC.

There are a few counts of this clonotype. The rearrangement joins TRBV30 to TRBJ2-2, with 10 bases identical to TRBD1. J lost 6 bases, V lost 3 bases, and 1 base had no gene match. CDR1 and CDR2 from the germline V gene are GTSNPN and SVGIG (reference sequence). The CDR3 is made up of 13 amino acids. In DNA, the CDR3 is TGTGCCTGGAGGGGGACAGGGGCCGGGGAGCTGTTTTTT. Translation gives CAWRGTGAGELFF.

By share of the sample, this clonotype is medium-sized (0.01 to 0.1%). This sequence joins TRBV20-1 and TRBJ2-1, with TRBD2 matching 8 bases. V trimming: 5 bases; J trimming: 9 bases; junction bases outside the gene matches: 18. Germline-derived CDR1 and CDR2 are DFQATT and SNEGSKA (reference sequence). CDR3 size: 16 residues. The CDR3: CSAHPLFGGGSGEQFF. The CDR3 DNA reads TGCAGTGCTCACCCTCTCTTTGGCGGGGGGTCTGGTGAGCAGTTCTTC.

This clonotype was recorded at least ten times. The chain combines TRBV11-2 with TRBJ2-2, with 11 bases that match TRBD1. This CDR3 region has 15 residues. Germline lookup yields CDR1 SGHAT and CDR2 FQNNGV. V shed 5 bases, J shed 7 bases, and the junction held 6 bases outside the gene matches. CDR3 loop: CASSRGTGGSGELFF. CDR3 in DNA: TGTGCCAGCAGCCGCGGGACAGGGGGTAGCGGGGAGCTGTTTTTT.

This clonotype was picked up many times. At one of its ends the junction is not consistent with the germline gene, which may arise from a read error. The chain is built from TRBV29-1 and TRBJ1-1; no reliable D call. Germline V gives CDR1 SQVTM, CDR2 ANQGSEA. This CDR3 comprises 10 residues. For the CDR3, the DNA is TGCAGCGTAGCGAACATTGAAGGTTTCTTT. Amino acids: CSVANIEGFF.

At least ten counts were recorded for this clonotype. The chain couples TRBV12-5 to TRBJ2-2; 9 positions agree with TRBD2. The CDR3 extends over 21 amino acids. V dropped 2 bases and J dropped 4; count of bases not matched to a gene: 20. The germline CDR1 and CDR2 sequences are LGHNT and FRNRAP. The CDR3 coding sequence is TGTGCTAGTGGTTTGATCCTGAGAAGGCTTAGCGGGAGCACGGGCACCGGGGAGCTGTTTTTT. Protein product: CASGLILRRLSGSTGTGELFF.

This clonotype has only a few counts. The chain uses TRBV2 and TRBJ2-7, with a possible D match to TRBD2 (6 bases). This CDR3 is built from 17 residues. Deletions cut 5 bases from V and 1 base from J, with 21 bases between. The germline CDR1 and CDR2 sequences are SNHLY and FYNNEI. The CDR3 region has the DNA TGTGCCAGCAGTTTTCGCGGGACTCCTAAACTATCCTACGAGCAGTACTTC. Translated, it gives CASSFRGTPKLSYEQYF.

This clonotype was seen at least ten times. The CDR3 DNA is TGTGCCAGCAGCTATCCTGGACTAGCGGGAGGTCTCAGAGGCCATTACAATGAGCAGTTCTTC. It is translated as CASSYPGLAGGLRGHYNEQFF. The chain employs TRBV7-2 and TRBJ2-1, with 14 bases lining up with TRBD2. V shed 4 bases, J shed 4 bases, and the junction held 18 bases outside the gene matches. The CDR3 consists of 21 residues. CDR1 is SGHTA and CDR2 is FQGNSA in the germline V gene.

This clonotype was seen only a few times. V is TRBV28 and J is TRBJ2-7; 9 bases align to TRBD1. V shed 4 bases, J shed 3 bases, and the junction held 1 base outside the gene matches. Germline CDR1 and CDR2: MDHEN and SYDVKM. The CDR3 extends over 13 amino acids. The CDR3 nucleotides are TGTGCCAGCAGTTCGGGACAGGGCTACGAGCAGTACTTC. The encoded protein is CASSSGQGYEQYF.

J is TRBJ2-3 and V is TRBV4-3, with 10 positions matching TRBD1. The CDR3 loop spans 16 amino acids. From germline, CDR1 is LGHNA and CDR2 YSLEER. V lost 1 base and J lost 5; bases outside the gene matches: 6. CDR3 sequence (DNA): TGCGCCAGCAGCCAAGCGGACAGGGGGAATGGAGATACGCAGTATTTT. The encoded protein is CASSQADRGNGDTQYF.

This clonotype was seen repeatedly, ten times or more. The chain carries TRBV15 and TRBJ2-5; tentative D call: TRBD2 (6 bases). This CDR3 comprises 13 residues. Trimming pared 2 bases from V and 3 bases from J, leaving 7 bases between. Germline V gene lookup returns CDR1 LNHNV and CDR2 YYDKDF (reference sequence). As DNA, the CDR3 is TGTGCCACCAGCAGAACGGGAGAAGAGACCCAGTACTTC. Its protein is CATSRTGEETQYF. The full variable domain, with the rest looked up from reference TRBV15 and TRBJ2-5, is DAMVIQNPRYQVTQFGKPVTLSCSQTLNHNVMYWYQQKSSQAPKLLFHYYDKDFNNEADTPDNFQSRRPNTSFCFLDIRSPGLGDTAMYLCATSRTGEETQYFGPGTRLLVL.

This clonotype came up many times. V usage is TRBV12-3 or TRBV12-4 and J usage is TRBJ1-2; D might be TRBD1 (5 bases). The V end was cut by 3 bases, the J end by 0 bases, with 14 bases between. The length of the CDR3 is 16 residues. The CDR3 reads CASSFRGPKANYGYTF. The DNA for the CDR3 is TGTGCCAGCAGTTTTAGGGGCCCAAAAGCTAACTATGGCTACACCTTC.

This clonotype was recorded at least ten times. The V call is TRBV29-1, the J call TRBJ2-7; 9 bases match TRBD1. The CDR3 contains 11 residues. V gave up 6 bases and J gave up 7 bases; unmatched junction bases: 4. Germline loops: CDR1 SQVTM, CDR2 ANQGSEA. The CDR3 DNA sequence: TGCAGCGTCCCTGGACAGGGGGAGCAGTACTTC. Its translation is CSVPGQGEQYF.

There are a few counts of this clonotype. J is TRBJ2-1 and V is TRBV12-2; the tabulated D call, TRBD2, remains unverified against the DNA. TRBV12-2 is noted as a pseudogene. There are 15 residues in the CDR3. CDR3: CASPHASGICNEQFF. The CDR3 DNA sequence: TGTGCAAGTCCCCACGCTAGCGGGATTTGCAATGAGCAGTTCTTC.

This chain joins TRBV19 and TRBJ2-1; D is tentatively TRBD1 or TRBD2 (7 bases each). Between the trimmed V and J ends, which lost 4 bases and 3 bases, there was a span of 16 bases. The CDR3 totals 16 residues. Germline loops: CDR1 LNHDA, CDR2 SQIVND (reference sequence). The DNA of the CDR3 is TGTGCCAGTAGTAGCCAGGGGGGGACTCGCTACAATGAGCAGTTCTTC. As protein: CASSSQGGTRYNEQFF.

This clonotype turned up a few times. The V and J genes are TRBV6-5 and TRBJ2-7; 7 bases match TRBD1. V shed 6 bases and J 10 bases; nucleotides not matched to a gene: 6. Germline V gene data show CDR1 as MNHEY and CDR2 as SVGAGI. The CDR3 sequence is 11 residues long. The CDR3 bases are TGTGCCAGCAGCGCTGGGACAGCACAGTACTTC. As protein: CASSAGTAQYF.

V usage is TRBV4-2 and J usage is TRBJ2-4; D gene unclear. Deletions cut 1 base from V and 2 bases from J, with 6 bases between. Germline CDR1 reads LGHNA; CDR2 reads YNFKEQ. The CDR3 length is 14 residues. The CDR3 spells CASSQGVTKNIQYF. CDR3 nucleotide sequence: TGTGCCAGCAGCCAAGGAGTGACCAAAAACATTCAGTACTTC.

This clonotype has ten or more counts. V and J are TRBV12-3 or TRBV12-4 and TRBJ1-5; 10 nucleotides align to TRBD1. J was trimmed by 0 bases and V by 3 bases; bases with no gene match: 11. CDR3 length: 19 residues. For the CDR3, the DNA is TGTGCCAGCAGTTTTTCTCGGACAGGGGGAATATATAGCAATCAGCCCCAGCATTTT. It yields the protein CASSFSRTGGIYSNQPQHF.

This clonotype was counted ten times or more. This sequence joins TRBV5-5 and TRBJ2-2; either TRBD1 or TRBD2 may supply D (5 bases each). Trimming stripped 4 bases from V and 2 bases from J, with 12 bases between. Germline V CDR1 and CDR2: SGHKS, YYEKEE (reference sequence). The CDR3 consists of 15 residues. The CDR3 protein is CASSHAGANTGELFF. The CDR3, as DNA: TGTGCCAGCAGCCACGCCGGGGCAAACACCGGGGAGCTGTTTTTT.

This clonotype was seen many times. The chain carries TRBV4-3 and TRBJ2-3; 16 nucleotides agree with TRBD2. The trim removed 0 bases at V and 4 bases at J, leaving 4 bases unmatched. Per germline, CDR1 LGHNA and CDR2 YSLEER. This CDR3 region has 18 residues. CDR3 in amino acids: CASSQDRGLAGGADTQYF. CDR3 in DNA: TGCGCCAGCAGCCAAGATAGGGGACTAGCGGGGGGGGCAGATACGCAGTATTTT.